The present T cell receptor beta chain was sequenced within a study of OX40 agonist ivuxolimab in advanced cancers. Regarding the study as a whole: The mean number of expanded clones was higher in CD8+ T cells than in CD4+.

On this clone: Its target is not known.

CDR1 is LNHDA, CDR2 SQIVND, per germline (reference sequence). Trimming cost V 4 bases and J 2 bases, with 8 bases left between them. This CDR3 contains 13 residues. Data came from immunoSEQ multiplex PCR; TCRdb stores just in-frame clones and leaves some out. The table has more than 45,000 clones, more than 75% seen once. Sequences were derived from CD4+ or CD8+ T cells sorted from blood, sampled in a trial of the OX40 agonist ivuxolimab. The sequence derives from an adult with an advanced solid tumor such as melanoma, head and neck, liver or kidney cancer. This chain connects TRBV19 to TRBJ2-5; no definite D call. The CDR3 DNA follows: TGTGCCAGTAGTAGGAACTCTCAAGAGACCCAGTACTTC. It translates to CASSRNSQETQYF.